This TCR beta chain stems from a study of blood T cell repertoires in COVID-19. At the level of the study: COVID-19 samples, acute and convalescent, were from the United States, Italy and Spain. Sources were T cells, B-cell-depleted T cells, or PBMCs; the material itself was cDNA or gDNA.

As processed by the authors: Estimates of nucleated cell counts were drawn from the amplification of reference gene primers. Sequencing used immunoSEQ multiplex PCR; TCRdb keeps in-frame clones, though not all of them. V and J calls plus clone size are reproduced from that table; the DNA served to infer D and trimming. The sample holds approximately 180,000 clones, about 85% seen once. The CDR3 loop spans 14 amino acids. Germline V lookup: CDR1 DFQATT, CDR2 SNEGSKA (reference sequence). J gave up 6 bases and V 3 bases, and 4 bases lay outside the gene matches. This sequence joins TRBV20-1 and TRBJ2-2; TRBD2 matches 10 bases. Sequenced material: peripheral blood. The receptor was derived from a man aged 60 to 75 with active or convalescent COVID-19. CDR3 sequence: CSASLSGGSGELFF. CDR3 DNA: TGCAGTGCTAGTCTTAGCGGGGGGTCCGGGGAGCTGTTTTTT.